One sample yielded the 17 T cell receptor beta chains listed below, sequenced in a study of cytomegalovirus exposure and HLA in healthy donors. Both 60 Vbeta primers and 13 Jbeta primers went into the PCR. Sequencing was performed with immunoSEQ multiplex PCR; in TCRdb, only in-frame clones are kept and a portion is missing. The sample gives roughly 130,000 clones, 81% of which show up once; about 0.7% is in the top ten. What was sequenced was PBMCs. These receptors were taken from a young man in good health and CMV-seronegative.

This clone was seen only a few times. The V and J genes are TRBV5-1 and TRBJ2-3, with 8 bases that match TRBD1. The CDR3 extends over 15 amino acids. Germline V gene lookup returns CDR1 SGHRS and CDR2 YFSETQ. J gave up 0 bases and V 4 bases, and 4 bases lay outside the gene matches. In DNA form, the CDR3 reads TGCGCCAGCAGCCCGGACAGGGCTAGCACAGATACGCAGTATTTT. Residues: CASSPDRASTDTQYF. Filled out from reference TRBV5-1 and TRBJ2-3, the complete variable domain reads KAGVTQTPRYLIKTRGQQVTLSCSPISGHRSVSWYQQTPGQGLQFLFEYFSETQRNKGNFPGRFSGRQFSNSRSEMNVSTLELGDSALYLCASSPDRASTDTQYFGPGTRLTVL.

This rearrangement joins TRBV28 to TRBJ2-5; 8 bases align to TRBD1. Germline values: CDR1 MDHEN, CDR2 SYDVKM. The CDR3 totals 18 residues. Trimming removed 3 bases from V and 4 bases from J; junction bases left unmatched: 16. The CDR3 sequence is CASSFGWGQGAAPETQYF. In DNA, the CDR3 is TGTGCCAGCAGTTTTGGATGGGGCCAGGGGGCGGCCCCAGAGACCCAGTACTTC.

The chain joins TRBV12-5 to TRBJ1-1; TRBD1 aligns across 7 bases. Trimming at V came to 0 bases and at J to 4 bases, leaving 17 bases not matched to a gene. The CDR3 runs 19 residues. In germline, CDR1 is LGHNT, CDR2 FRNRAP. The CDR3 reads CASGLVYLREGALGTEAFF. In nucleotides, the CDR3 is TGTGCTAGTGGTTTGGTATATCTTCGGGAGGGGGCGCTGGGCACTGAAGCTTTCTTT.

The V and J genes are TRBV5-5 and TRBJ2-5; the match to TRBD2 covers 7 bases. V lost 0 bases to trimming and J lost 6 bases; unmatched junction nucleotides: 5. From germline, CDR1 is SGHKS and CDR2 YYEKEE (reference sequence). CDR3 length: 14 residues. CDR3 residues: CASSLASGVKTQYF. In DNA form, the CDR3 reads TGTGCCAGCAGCTTGGCCAGCGGGGTAAAGACCCAGTACTTC.

This clone was found a few times. J is TRBJ1-1 and V is TRBV19, with D possibly being TRBD1 (5 bases). V was cut by 4 bases and J by 9 bases, with 15 bases left in between. In germline, CDR1 is LNHDA, CDR2 SQIVND (reference sequence). The CDR3 spans 13 residues. The CDR3 DNA reads as TGTGCCAGTAGTACAACGGCGGGACGCAAAGCTTTCTTT. Its translation is CASSTTAGRKAFF.

The rearrangement links TRBV7-2 to TRBJ2-3, with TRBD2 identical over 12 bases. Germline CDR1 SGHTA, CDR2 FQGNSA. This CDR3 contains 18 residues. With V trimmed by 5 bases and J by 1 base, 10 bases remained unmatched. CDR3 protein: CASSPGTSGPLRTDTQYF. CDR3 DNA sequence: TGTGCCAGCAGCCCCGGGACTAGCGGGCCCTTGCGCACAGATACGCAGTATTTT.

The chain links TRBV4-3 to TRBJ1-2; no clear D gene. CDR3 size: 16 residues. The germline V gene encodes CDR1 LGHNA and CDR2 YSLEER. The ends were cut back, 0 bases at V and 4 bases at J, with 15 bases in the middle. Here the CDR3 DNA reads TGCGCCAGCAGCCAAGATCTCCAGGCAGCCCCCTATGGCTACACCTTC. Its translation: CASSQDLQAAPYGYTF.

This chain uses TRBV9 with TRBJ1-1; possibly TRBD1 for D (5 bases). The CDR3 spans 15 residues. Trimming shortened V by 3 bases and J by 3 bases, and 15 bases separated the two germline ends. Germline-derived CDR1 and CDR2 are SGDLS and YYNGEE. DNA for the CDR3: TGTGCCAGCAGCGGCCTTGTGGGGGGTGACACTGAAGCTTTCTTT. This sequence encodes CASSGLVGGDTEAFF.

The table lists this clone with a few counts. The chain employs TRBV7-2 and TRBJ2-1, with 7 nucleotides matching TRBD2. The CDR3 runs 16 residues. V was clipped by 5 bases and J by 7 bases; unmatched bases: 14. Germline V lookup: CDR1 SGHTA, CDR2 FQGNSA. The CDR3 reads CASSKSGLAAQNEQFF. The CDR3 region has the DNA TGTGCCAGCAGCAAGAGTGGTCTAGCGGCCCAGAATGAGCAGTTCTTC.

This chain uses TRBV10-1 with TRBJ1-6; D perhaps matches TRBD1 (5 bases). The germline gives CDR1 WNHNN, CDR2 SYGVQD (reference sequence). This CDR3 is built from 16 residues. V lost 6 bases and J 3 bases, leaving 15 bases between the germline ends. The CDR3 DNA reads as TGCGCCAGCAGCCAAGGAGACAGCCTCTATAATTCACCCCTCCACTTT. This translates into CASSQGDSLYNSPLHF.

The gene calls are TRBV7-9 and TRBJ2-7; 10 nucleotides match TRBD2. This CDR3 region has 15 residues. The V and J ends lost 6 bases and 2 bases, in that order; junction bases with no gene match: 7. Germline V gene sequence: CDR1 SEHNR, CDR2 FQNEAQ (reference sequence). For the CDR3, the DNA is TGTGCCAGCAGTTTCGGACTAGCGGCCACCTACGAGCAGTACTTC. Protein product: CASSFGLAATYEQYF.

The rearrangement links TRBV2 to TRBJ1-2, with TRBD1 identical over 7 bases. This CDR3 region has 14 residues. Germline trimming cut 3 bases from V and 8 bases from J; bases unmatched to any gene: 9. Germline V gene lookup returns CDR1 SNHLY and CDR2 FYNNEI. CDR3 protein: CASSEIQGRGGYTF. The CDR3 nucleotides read TGTGCCAGCAGTGAGATACAGGGGAGAGGGGGCTACACCTTC.

V and J are TRBV28 and TRBJ1-1; D may be TRBD1 (6 bases). This CDR3 region has 12 residues. Germline V CDR1 and CDR2: MDHEN, SYDVKM. V dropped 6 bases and J dropped 5 bases, with 10 bases sitting between them. CDR3 residues: CASRGGGTEAFF. Here the CDR3 DNA reads TGTGCCAGCAGAGGGGGGGGGACTGAAGCTTTCTTT. Combining the CDR3 with reference TRBV28 and TRBJ1-1 gives the whole variable domain DVKVTQSSRYLVKRTGEKVFLECVQDMDHENMFWYRQDPGLGLRLIYFSYDVKMKEKGDIPEGYSVSREKKERFSLILESASTNQTSMYLCASRGGGTEAFFGQGTRLTVV.

This chain connects TRBV7-9 to TRBJ2-5; 8 bases fit TRBD1. This CDR3 region has 13 residues. Looked up from germline, CDR1 is SEHNR and CDR2 is FQNEAQ (reference sequence). V shed 4 bases, J shed 4 bases, and the junction held 2 bases outside the gene matches. CDR3 sequence reads: CASSSGGSETQYF. The CDR3 region has the DNA TGTGCCAGCAGCTCAGGGGGCTCAGAGACCCAGTACTTC.

This chain joins TRBV7-2 and TRBJ1-1; D is undetermined. The ends were cut back, 5 bases at V and 1 base at J, with 11 bases in the middle. The CDR3 consists of 14 residues. Germline V gene lookup returns CDR1 SGHTA and CDR2 FQGNSA. Here the CDR3 reads CASSPLTRNTEAFF. The CDR3 nucleotides read TGTGCCAGCAGCCCTTTGACTAGGAACACTGAAGCTTTCTTT. The variable domain in full, completed from reference TRBV7-2 and TRBJ1-1, reads GAGVSQSPSNKVTEKGKDVELRCDPISGHTALYWYRQSLGQGLEFLIYFQGNSAPDKSGLPSDRFSAERTGGSVSTLTIQRTQQEDSAVYLCASSPLTRNTEAFFGQGTRLTVV.

The chain combines TRBV6-6 with TRBJ1-3, with no clear D. The length of the CDR3 is 13 residues. Trimming took 6 bases from V and 4 from J, leaving 10 bases between them. CDR1 MNHNY and CDR2 SVGAGI come from the germline V gene (reference sequence). The CDR3 here is CASSPAGGNTIYF. CDR3 bases: TGTGCCAGCAGCCCCGCGGGAGGAAACACCATATATTTT.

The chain combines TRBV29-1 with TRBJ2-3; 8 bases align to TRBD2. The V gene's germline CDR1 is SQVTM and CDR2 ANQGSEA. V shed 5 bases and J 0 bases; nucleotides not matched to a gene: 10. This CDR3 contains 16 residues. CDR3 nucleotide sequence: TGCAGCGTTTTGGGGCCGGGGGGGGAAAGCACAGATACGCAGTATTTT. As protein: CSVLGPGGESTDTQYF.